The next 15 T cell receptor beta chains were all read from a single sample in a study of regulatory T cells in long-lasting Graves disease. The time point here: persistent/refractory GD, antithyroid drugs over 5 years with positive TRAb. PBMC RNA was the source of the TCR library. Arm-PCR of CDR3 regions and iRepertoire HTBI primers were used to build TCR beta libraries. One entry per CDR3 protein, called by TCRdb with MiXCR from the multiplex PCR reads. The sample lists over 300,000 distinct CDR3 sequences; 15% to 20% were seen once. Sequenced here: peripheral blood mononuclear cells (PBMCs), sampled when the disease was refractory, from a patient treated with antithyroid drugs. The receptors were sampled from a female donor with Graves disease.

This clonotype was recorded many times. J is TRBJ2-7 and V is TRBV2, with 12 bases matching TRBD2. CDR3 length equals 13 residues. Germline V lookup: CDR1 SNHLY, CDR2 FYNNEI. Trimming cost V 6 bases and J 9 bases; bases outside gene matches: 6. The CDR3 DNA reads as TGTGCCAGCAGGGCTAGCGGGGGGGAAAGGCAGTACTTC. Amino acids: CASRASGGERQYF.

This clonotype was seen repeatedly, ten times or more. V gene TRBV28 combines with J gene TRBJ1-1; D is possibly TRBD1 (5 bases). The V and J ends lost 4 bases and 5 bases respectively, with 14 bases between them. The CDR3 has 14 amino acids. Germline lookup yields CDR1 MDHEN and CDR2 SYDVKM. Here the CDR3 reads CASSSAGFGTEAFF. The CDR3 DNA reads TGTGCCAGCAGTTCGGCAGGGTTTGGGACTGAAGCTTTCTTT. The full variable domain, rest sourced from reference TRBV28 and TRBJ1-1, is DVKVTQSSRYLVKRTGEKVFLECVQDMDHENMFWYRQDPGLGLRLIYFSYDVKMKEKGDIPEGYSVSREKKERFSLILESASTNQTSMYLCASSSAGFGTEAFFGQGTRLTVV.

The V call is TRBV19, the J call TRBJ2-5; no reliable D call. The CDR3 is made up of 11 amino acids. Per the germline V gene, CDR1 is LNHDA and CDR2 is SQIVND (reference sequence). Trimming took off 8 bases at V and 5 bases at J, with 9 bases between the two ends. CDR3 in amino acids: CASGVLETQYF. In DNA, the CDR3 is TGTGCCAGTGGTGTTTTGGAGACCCAGTACTTC.

This clonotype was seen more than once but under ten times. The J gene is TRBJ1-1, the V gene TRBV9, with D unclear. This CDR3 is built from 14 residues. Germline loops: CDR1 SGDLS, CDR2 YYNGEE. The V and J ends lost 1 base and 4 bases respectively, with 11 bases between them. CDR3 sequence: CASSVTPQGTEAFF. CDR3 in DNA: TGTGCCAGCAGCGTAACCCCGCAAGGCACTGAAGCTTTCTTT.

This clonotype was seen many times. The chain couples TRBV7-9 to TRBJ2-5; D unclear. Between the trimmed V and J ends, which lost 6 bases and 1 base, there was a span of 9 bases. The CDR3 is 13 amino acids. The germline gives CDR1 SEHNR, CDR2 FQNEAQ (reference sequence). CDR3 nucleotides: TGTGCCAGCAGGACTGCGGCCCAAGAGACCCAGTACTTC. Residues: CASRTAAQETQYF. Using reference TRBV7-9 and TRBJ2-5 for the parts outside the CDR3, the full variable domain is DTGVSQNPRHKITKRGQNVTFRCDPISEHNRLYWYRQTLGQGPEFLTYFQNEAQLEKSRLLSDRFSAERPKGSFSTLEIQRTEQGDSAMYLCASRTAAQETQYFGPGTRLLVL.

The rearrangement links TRBV11-2 to TRBJ1-4, with D unclear. This CDR3 comprises 14 residues. Germline CDR1 reads SGHAT; CDR2 reads FQNNGV. V lost 1 base and J lost 7, with 10 bases in between. Written as DNA, the CDR3 is TGTGCCAGCAGCTTAGGGAACTCTGGTGAAAAACTGTTTTTT. Amino acid sequence: CASSLGNSGEKLFF.

This clonotype was detected only a few times. This sequence joins TRBV5-1 and TRBJ2-7; TRBD1 matches 7 bases. The CDR3 runs to 16 residues. The V segment lost 4 bases and the J segment 2 bases; nucleotides outside the gene matches: 12. Germline V gives CDR1 SGHRS, CDR2 YFSETQ. The CDR3 spells CASSAWGKGAPYEQYF. CDR3 DNA sequence: TGCGCCAGCAGCGCTTGGGGTAAGGGGGCCCCCTACGAGCAGTACTTC.

Only a few counts were recorded for this clonotype. The rearrangement links TRBV19 to TRBJ1-2; D is uncertain. The ends were cut back, 1 base at V and 4 bases at J, with 13 bases in the middle. Germline lookup yields CDR1 LNHDA and CDR2 SQIVND (reference sequence). The CDR3 covers 15 residues. The CDR3 DNA follows: TGTGCCAGTAGTATAGGGTCGGGCGGATTCTATGGCTACACCTTC. Its protein is CASSIGSGGFYGYTF.

J is TRBJ1-4 and V is TRBV18, with D possibly being TRBD1 (5 bases). CDR1 is KGHSH, CDR2 LQKENI, per germline. This CDR3 is built from 18 residues. V lost 6 bases, J lost 3 bases, and 23 bases lay in between. CDR3 DNA sequence: TGTGCCAGCTCGAGAAATAATAGGAGGGGCGCGTCTAATGAAAAACTGTTTTTT. It encodes CASSRNNRRGASNEKLFF. The full variable domain, completed using reference TRBV18 and TRBJ1-4, is NAGVMQNPRHLVRRRGQEARLRCSPMKGHSHVYWYRQLPEEGLKFMVYLQKENIIDESGMPKERFSAEFPKEGPSILRIQQVVRGDSAAYFCASSRNNRRGASNEKLFFGSGTQLSVL.

About this clonotype itself: This likely reflects a read error, since a far larger clone is one base away. The chain has TRBV7-9 and TRBJ1-1; D gene unclear. The CDR3 covers 12 residues. Germline V gene lookup returns CDR1 SEHNR and CDR2 FQNEAQ (reference sequence). V gave up 3 bases and J gave up 5 bases, with 7 bases separating them. The CDR3 sequence: CASSFGETEAFF. The CDR3 region has the DNA TGTGCCAGCAGCTTCGGGGAGACTGAAGCTTTCTTT.

This clonotype was detected ten times or more. J is TRBJ2-5 and V is TRBV3-1, with D unresolved. The CDR3 runs 13 residues. CDR1 is LGHDT and CDR2 is YNNKEL in the germline V gene (reference sequence). Trimming shortened V by 1 base and J by 4 bases, and 7 bases separated the two germline ends. This CDR3 reads CASSQVSRETQYF. CDR3 coding DNA: TGTGCCAGCAGCCAAGTTTCACGAGAGACCCAGTACTTC.

V is TRBV20-1 and J is TRBJ1-2; 11 positions agree with TRBD1. This CDR3 has 14 amino acids. The V gene's germline CDR1 is DFQATT and CDR2 SNEGSKA (reference sequence). V gave up 1 base and J gave up 5 bases; unmatched junction bases: 3. In DNA, the CDR3 is TGCAGTGCTAGAGGGGACAGGGGGGATTATGGCTACACCTTC. It yields the protein CSARGDRGDYGYTF.

This clonotype was seen repeatedly, ten times or more. The rearrangement joins TRBV12-3 or TRBV12-4 to TRBJ2-7; 9 nucleotides align to TRBD2. The V gene end was trimmed by 11 bases and the J gene end by 6 bases; junction bases not matched to a gene: 14. The CDR3 covers 14 residues. The CDR3 is CASLPGTSSREQYF. The CDR3 nucleotides read TGTGCCTCTTTACCGGGGACTAGCTCTCGCGAGCAGTACTTC.

This clonotype has only a few counts. Written as DNA, the CDR3 is TGCAGTGCCAGGGGTGCGGGGCGTAGGACTGAAGCTTTCTTT. Protein: CSARGAGRRTEAFF. The J gene is TRBJ1-1, the V gene TRBV20-1; D perhaps matches TRBD1 (6 bases). V lost 6 bases to trimming and J lost 5 bases, with 19 bases between them. The CDR3 covers 14 residues. Germline V lookup: CDR1 DFQATT, CDR2 SNEGSKA (reference sequence).

This clonotype has a handful of counts. The V gene is TRBV29-1, the J gene TRBJ1-3; D unclear. V lost 3 bases and J lost 0, with 15 bases in between. The CDR3 sequence is 16 residues long. Germline V gene data show CDR1 as SQVTM and CDR2 as ANQGSEA. The DNA for the CDR3 is TGCAGCGTTGAGGGCCGCGGAGGAAGCTCTGGAAACACCATATATTTT. As protein: CSVEGRGGSSGNTIYF.